The 3 T cell receptor beta chains given below trace back to one sample, sequenced in a study of T cell responses to AZD1222 COVID-19 vaccine. Some clones are missing from TCRdb's copy, which holds only in-frame ones; the method was immunoSEQ multiplex PCR. Among around 190,000 clones listed, approximately 93% were seen once. This specimen was peripheral blood, taken 28 days after the second AZD1222 dose. Receptor source: an adult who received the AZD1222 COVID-19 vaccine.

The chain joins TRBV27 to TRBJ2-3, with D tentatively TRBD1 (6 bases). The CDR3 spans 13 residues. Germline CDR1 reads MNHEY; CDR2 reads SMNVEV (reference sequence). The V end lost 8 bases, the J end lost 4 bases, and 13 bases lay between the germline ends. Written as DNA, the CDR3 is TGTGCCAGCTGGGGACAAGTGGCAGATACGCAGTATTTT. Translating gives CASWGQVADTQYF.

The J gene is TRBJ1-3, the V gene TRBV5-6; D is uncertain. V dropped 1 base and J dropped 0 bases, with 11 bases sitting between them. This CDR3 has 16 amino acids. CDR1 is SGHDT, CDR2 YYEEEE, per germline. CDR3: CASSLRHFSSGNTIYF. CDR3 DNA sequence: TGTGCCAGCAGCTTGAGGCACTTCAGCTCTGGAAACACCATATATTTT.

The chain combines TRBV7-8 with TRBJ2-1; TRBD2 might be the D (6 bases). The CDR3 is made up of 13 amino acids. V lost 2 bases, J lost 12 bases, and 14 bases lay in between. The germline V gene encodes CDR1 SGHVS and CDR2 FQNEAQ. CDR3 DNA: TGTGCCAGCAGCTTACAGCCGGGAGTTACGCAGTTCTTC. This encodes CASSLQPGVTQFF.